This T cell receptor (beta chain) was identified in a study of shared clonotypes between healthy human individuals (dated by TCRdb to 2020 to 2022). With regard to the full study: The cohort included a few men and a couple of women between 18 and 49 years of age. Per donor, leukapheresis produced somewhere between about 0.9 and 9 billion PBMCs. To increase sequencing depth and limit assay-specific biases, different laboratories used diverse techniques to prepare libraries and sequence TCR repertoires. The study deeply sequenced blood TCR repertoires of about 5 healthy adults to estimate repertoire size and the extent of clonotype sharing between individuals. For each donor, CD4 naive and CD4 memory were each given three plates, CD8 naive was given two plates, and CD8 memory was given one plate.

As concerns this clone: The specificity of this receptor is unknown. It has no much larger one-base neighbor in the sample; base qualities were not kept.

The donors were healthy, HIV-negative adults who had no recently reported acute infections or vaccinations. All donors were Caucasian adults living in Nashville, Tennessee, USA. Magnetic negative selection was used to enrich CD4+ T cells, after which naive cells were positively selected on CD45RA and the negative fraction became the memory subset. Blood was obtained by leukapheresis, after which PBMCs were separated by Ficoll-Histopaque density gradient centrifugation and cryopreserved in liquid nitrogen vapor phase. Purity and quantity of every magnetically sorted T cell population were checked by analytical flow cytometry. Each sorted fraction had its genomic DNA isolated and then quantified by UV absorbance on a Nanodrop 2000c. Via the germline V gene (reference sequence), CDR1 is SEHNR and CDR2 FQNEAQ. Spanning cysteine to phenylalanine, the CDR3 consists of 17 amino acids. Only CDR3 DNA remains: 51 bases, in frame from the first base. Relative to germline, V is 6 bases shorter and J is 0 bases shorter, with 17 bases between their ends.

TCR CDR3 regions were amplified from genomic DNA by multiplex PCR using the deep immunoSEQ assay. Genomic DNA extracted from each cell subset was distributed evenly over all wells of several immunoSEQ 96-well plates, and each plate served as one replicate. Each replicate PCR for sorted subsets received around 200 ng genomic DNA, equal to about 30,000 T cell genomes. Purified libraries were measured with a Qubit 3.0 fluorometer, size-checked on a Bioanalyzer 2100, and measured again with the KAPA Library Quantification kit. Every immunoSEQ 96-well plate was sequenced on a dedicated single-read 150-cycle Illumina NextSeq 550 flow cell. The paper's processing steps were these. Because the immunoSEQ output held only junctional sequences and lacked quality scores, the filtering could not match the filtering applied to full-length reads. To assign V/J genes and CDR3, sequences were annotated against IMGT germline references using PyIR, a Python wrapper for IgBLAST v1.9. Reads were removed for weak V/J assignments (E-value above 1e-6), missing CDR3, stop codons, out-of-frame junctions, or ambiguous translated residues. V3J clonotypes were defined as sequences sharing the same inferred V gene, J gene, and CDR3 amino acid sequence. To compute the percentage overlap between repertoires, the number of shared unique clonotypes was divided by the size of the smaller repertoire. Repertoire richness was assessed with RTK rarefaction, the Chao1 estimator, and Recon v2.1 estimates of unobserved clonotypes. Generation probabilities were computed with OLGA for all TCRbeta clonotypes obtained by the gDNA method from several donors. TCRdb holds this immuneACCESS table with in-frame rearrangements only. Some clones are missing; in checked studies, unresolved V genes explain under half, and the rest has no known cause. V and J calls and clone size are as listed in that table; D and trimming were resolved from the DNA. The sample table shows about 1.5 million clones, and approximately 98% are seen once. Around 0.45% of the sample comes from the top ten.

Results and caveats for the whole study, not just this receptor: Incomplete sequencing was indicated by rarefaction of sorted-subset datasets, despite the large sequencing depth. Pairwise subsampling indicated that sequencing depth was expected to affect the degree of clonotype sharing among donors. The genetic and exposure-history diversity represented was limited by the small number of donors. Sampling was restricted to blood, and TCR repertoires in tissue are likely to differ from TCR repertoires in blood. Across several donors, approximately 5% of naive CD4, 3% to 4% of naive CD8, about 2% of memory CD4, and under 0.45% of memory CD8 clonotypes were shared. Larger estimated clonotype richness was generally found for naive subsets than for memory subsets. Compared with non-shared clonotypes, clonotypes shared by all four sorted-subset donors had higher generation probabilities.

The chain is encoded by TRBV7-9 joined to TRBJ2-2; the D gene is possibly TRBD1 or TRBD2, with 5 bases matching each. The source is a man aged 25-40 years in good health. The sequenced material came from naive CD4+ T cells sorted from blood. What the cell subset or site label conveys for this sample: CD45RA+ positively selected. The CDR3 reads CASSFSGPRTNTGELFF. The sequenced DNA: TGTGCCAGCAGTTTTTCGGGACCGCGGACGAACACCGGGGAGCTGTTTTTT.